These 31 T cell receptor beta chains came from one sample sequenced in a study of monozygotic twins with inflammatory bowel disease. TCRdb reprocessed the 5' RACE reads and keeps a single row for each CDR3 protein, giving no DNA. In total, the table holds approximately 340,000 distinct CDR3 sequences. The source material was blood. These receptors all stem from a human donor with ulcerative colitis or Crohn's disease, or a healthy co-twin of an affected twin (not recorded which).

The V and J genes are TRBV5-1 and TRBJ2-5. Germline assignment: CDR1 SGHRS and CDR2 YFSETQ. The CDR3 consists of 16 residues. CDR3 protein: CASSLMAEGSGETQYF.

The rearrangement joins TRBV6-4 to TRBJ2-1; checking the TCRdb D call of TRBD1 is not possible without DNA. The length of the CDR3 is 15 residues. Germline CDR1 reads MRHNA; CDR2 reads SNTAGT. The CDR3 region is CASSDRPDSSPEQFF.

V is TRBV9 and J is TRBJ1-4. Looked up from germline, CDR1 is SGDLS and CDR2 is YYNGEE. The CDR3 spans 16 residues. The CDR3 region is CASSVEPGVGIEKLFF.

The chain has TRBV27 and TRBJ2-1. The CDR3 runs 11 residues. The V gene's germline CDR1 is MNHEY and CDR2 SMNVEV (reference sequence). CDR3 in amino acids: CASTQYNEQFF.

The chain carries TRBV3-1 and TRBJ2-6. The CDR3 spans 16 residues. CDR1 LGHDT and CDR2 YNNKEL come from the germline V gene (reference sequence). CDR3 protein: CASSQVTGTGANVLTF.

This chain uses TRBV20-1 with TRBJ2-1; TCRdb outputs TRBD2, but without DNA this stays unchecked. CDR1 is DFQATT and CDR2 is SNEGSKA in the germline V gene (reference sequence). This CDR3 contains 15 residues. CDR3 region: CSASRTSGSYDEQFF.

The J gene is TRBJ2-1, the V gene TRBV11-3; TCRdb reports TRBD1, a call that lacks DNA to check it against. Germline CDR1 is SGHNT and CDR2 is YENEEA. The CDR3 has 15 residues. The CDR3 here is CASSYNRGVGNEQFF.

The gene calls are TRBV7-2 and TRBJ2-5. Germline V gene data show CDR1 as SGHTA and CDR2 as FQGNSA. CDR3 size: 15 residues. CDR3 sequence: CASSSYSELQETQYF.

This rearrangement joins TRBV12-3 or TRBV12-4 to TRBJ2-5. The CDR3 runs to 17 residues. The CDR3 loop is CASSLGSSRRQLETQYF.

The rearrangement links TRBV12-3 or TRBV12-4 to TRBJ2-2. This CDR3 is built from 11 residues. The CDR3 reads CASSYGGELCF.

The chain employs TRBV5-6 and TRBJ2-5; TCRdb proposes TRBD1, but this gene call is untestable without DNA. CDR3 size: 12 residues. Germline lookup yields CDR1 SGHDT and CDR2 YYEEEE. The CDR3 spells CASSNRQVKVYF.

V usage is TRBV20-1 and J usage is TRBJ1-1; the D call of TRBD1 rests on TCRdb alone, since no DNA is present to check it. The germline gives CDR1 DFQATT, CDR2 SNEGSKA (reference sequence). This CDR3 has 13 amino acids. CDR3 in amino acids: CSAVDTLNTEAFF.

The V gene is TRBV4-1, the J gene TRBJ1-1; with no DNA, the TCRdb D assignment of TRBD1 cannot be verified. Germline V gives CDR1 MGHRA, CDR2 YSYEKL. This CDR3 comprises 15 residues. The CDR3 reads CASSHPGQGNTEAFF.

The rearrangement links TRBV29-1 to TRBJ2-5; the D gene TCRdb calls, TRBD1, cannot be checked with no DNA. Germline CDR1 reads SQVTM; CDR2 reads ANQGSEA. This CDR3 region has 15 residues. This CDR3 reads CSVAGTGGWEETQYF.

The chain uses TRBV7-9 and TRBJ1-6; there is no DNA to check the TCRdb D call of TRBD1. Germline CDR1 SEHNR, CDR2 FQNEAQ (reference sequence). CDR3 length: 15 amino acids. The CDR3 sequence: CASSHHEQGNSPLHF.

V gene TRBV7-2 combines with J gene TRBJ2-5; TCRdb indicates TRBD1, and absent DNA this call remains unverified. CDR3 size: 16 residues. Germline V lookup: CDR1 SGHTA, CDR2 FQGNSA. The CDR3 protein is CASSLSSGQGRGTQYF. The full variable domain, with the rest looked up from reference TRBV7-2 and TRBJ2-5, is GAGVSQSPSNKVTEKGKDVELRCDPISGHTALYWYRQSLGQGLEFLIYFQGNSAPDKSGLPSDRFSAERTGGSVSTLTIQRTQQEDSAVYLCASSLSSGQGRGTQYFGPGTRLLVL.

The gene calls are TRBV18 and TRBJ2-3; TCRdb selects TRBD1, and the lack of DNA leaves this call unchecked. CDR3 length: 16 residues. The germline CDR1 and CDR2 sequences are KGHSH and LQKENI. The CDR3 sequence is CASSPVRVHGTDTQYF.

V is TRBV6-1 and J is TRBJ2-1; the D call of TRBD1 rests on TCRdb alone, since no DNA is present to check it. From germline, CDR1 is MNHNS and CDR2 SASEGT. CDR3 length: 14 residues. CDR3 loop: CASSGNRGGNEQFF.

The rearrangement uses TRBV15 and TRBJ1-2. CDR3 size: 13 residues. CDR1 is LNHNV and CDR2 is YYDKDF in the germline V gene (reference sequence). CDR3 in amino acids: CATSRDRDYGYTF.

V is TRBV2 and J is TRBJ2-5; TCRdb calls TRBD2, which cannot be checked without DNA. Looked up from germline, CDR1 is SNHLY and CDR2 is FYNNEI. This CDR3 comprises 16 residues. The chain's CDR3 is CASGRTYSGNTQTQYF. The whole variable domain, remainder taken from reference TRBV2 and TRBJ2-5, is EPEVTQTPSHQVTQMGQEVILRCVPISNHLYFYWYRQILGQKVEFLVSFYNNEISEKSEIFDDQFSVERPDGSNFTLKIRSTKLEDSAMYFCASGRTYSGNTQTQYFGPGTRLLVL.

This chain uses TRBV7-9 with TRBJ2-1. This CDR3 has 13 amino acids. Germline CDR1 SEHNR, CDR2 FQNEAQ (reference sequence). CDR3 sequence: CASSLPGNNEQFF.

The rearrangement links TRBV14 to TRBJ2-3; TCRdb reports TRBD2, a call that lacks DNA to check it against. The length of the CDR3 is 17 residues. The V gene's germline CDR1 is SGHDN and CDR2 FVKESK. This CDR3 is CASSRRFSSGGSDTQYF.

The V call is TRBV18, the J call TRBJ1-2; TCRdb's assignment of TRBD1 cannot be checked, as there is no DNA. The CDR3 has 16 residues. Germline CDR1 and CDR2: KGHSH and LQKENI. CDR3 sequence reads: CASSPRRTGTEYGYTF.

The chain employs TRBV5-1 and TRBJ2-1; TCRdb selects TRBD1, and the lack of DNA leaves this call unchecked. The CDR3 extends over 13 amino acids. Per the germline V gene, CDR1 is SGHRS and CDR2 is YFSETQ. CDR3 sequence reads: CASSSRPGNEQFF. The whole variable domain, filled in from reference TRBV5-1 and TRBJ2-1, reads KAGVTQTPRYLIKTRGQQVTLSCSPISGHRSVSWYQQTPGQGLQFLFEYFSETQRNKGNFPGRFSGRQFSNSRSEMNVSTLELGDSALYLCASSSRPGNEQFFGPGTRLTVL.

V is TRBV29-1 and J is TRBJ1-1. Germline V CDR1 and CDR2: SQVTM, ANQGSEA. The CDR3 runs 13 residues. CDR3 protein: CSVVLQMNTEAFF.

This sequence joins TRBV4-1 and TRBJ2-6. Germline CDR1 and CDR2: MGHRA and YSYEKL. CDR3 length: 17 residues. CDR3 protein: CASSQDPRNSGANVLTF.

J is TRBJ1-5 and V is TRBV28; no DNA is available, so the TRBD1 call from TCRdb remains unchecked. This CDR3 comprises 18 residues. Germline CDR1 and CDR2: MDHEN and SYDVKM. CDR3 residues: CASRPPLGATMMNQPQHF.

The gene calls are TRBV5-1 and TRBJ2-7. The CDR3 is made up of 14 amino acids. Germline CDR1 is SGHRS and CDR2 is YFSETQ. The CDR3 region is CASSLIPGPYEQYF.

The rearrangement uses TRBV12-3 or TRBV12-4 and TRBJ2-5; TCRdb returns TRBD2, unconfirmable since there is no DNA. This CDR3 has 15 amino acids. CDR3 in amino acids: CASSPRLAGVETQYF.

The chain's CDR3 is CAISEGLASGQYF. This chain uses TRBV10-3 with TRBJ2-7; TCRdb's D call of TRBD2 is untestable without DNA. This CDR3 has 13 amino acids. Germline V gene data show CDR1 as ENHRY and CDR2 as SYGVKD.

This chain joins TRBV7-3 and TRBJ2-2; with no DNA, the TCRdb D assignment of TRBD2 cannot be verified. There are 18 residues in the CDR3. The V gene's germline CDR1 is SGHTA and CDR2 FQGTGA. This chain's CDR3 is CASSPGVRRGSNTGELFF.